The text below deals with one TCR beta chain. The antigen is undetermined. This sample is part of a study of T cells in localized non-small cell lung cancer. Findings of the study overall: Owing to sequencing of a solitary tumor region, heterogeneity cannot be discounted. Within adjacent lung there appeared a median around 60 of the top 100 tumor clones. Higher adjacent-lung clonality was associated with shorter survival.

V was shortened by 0 bases and J by 4 bases, with 9 bases between the two germline ends. The CDR3 covers 14 residues. The germline gives CDR1 MNHNY, CDR2 SVGAGI (reference sequence). The data were produced by immunoSEQ multiplex PCR, yet TCRdb's version contains in-frame clones alone and is incomplete. The table has tens of thousands of clones, 85% to 95% seen once. The source was peripheral blood, collected before any cancer treatment. The V call is TRBV6-6, the J call TRBJ2-5; D uncertain. The clonotype was recovered from a woman aged 35 to 75 with stage I lung adenocarcinoma. CDR3 DNA sequence: TGTGCCAGCAGTTACTCCTCTAGACGAGAGACCCAGTACTTC. This translates into CASSYSSRRETQYF.